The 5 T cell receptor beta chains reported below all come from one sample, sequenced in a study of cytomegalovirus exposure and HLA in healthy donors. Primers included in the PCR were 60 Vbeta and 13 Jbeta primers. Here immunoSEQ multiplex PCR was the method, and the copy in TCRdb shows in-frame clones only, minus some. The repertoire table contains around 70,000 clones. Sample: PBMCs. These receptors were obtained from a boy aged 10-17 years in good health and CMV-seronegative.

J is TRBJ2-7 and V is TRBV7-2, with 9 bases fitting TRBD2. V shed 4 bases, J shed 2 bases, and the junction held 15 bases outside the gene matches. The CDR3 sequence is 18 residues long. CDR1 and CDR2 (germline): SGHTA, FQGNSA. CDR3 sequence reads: CASSSRISGSGAPYEQYF. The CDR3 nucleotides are TGTGCCAGCAGCTCCCGCATTAGCGGGAGCGGGGCCCCCTACGAGCAGTACTTC.

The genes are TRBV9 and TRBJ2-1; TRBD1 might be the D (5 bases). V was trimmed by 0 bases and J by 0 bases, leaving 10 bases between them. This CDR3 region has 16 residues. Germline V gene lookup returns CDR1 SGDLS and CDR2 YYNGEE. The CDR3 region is CASSVGGRASYNEQFF. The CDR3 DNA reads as TGTGCCAGCAGCGTAGGGGGCCGGGCCTCCTACAATGAGCAGTTCTTC. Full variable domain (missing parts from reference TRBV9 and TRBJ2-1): DSGVTQTPKHLITATGQRVTLRCSPRSGDLSVYWYQQSLDQGLQFLIQYYNGEERAKGNILERFSAQQFPDLHSELNLSSLELGDSALYFCASSVGGRASYNEQFFGPGTRLTVL.

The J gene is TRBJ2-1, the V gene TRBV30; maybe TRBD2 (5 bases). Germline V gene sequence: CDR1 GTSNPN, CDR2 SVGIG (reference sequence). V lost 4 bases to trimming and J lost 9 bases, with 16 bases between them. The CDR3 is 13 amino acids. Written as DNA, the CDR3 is TGTGCCTGGAACGGTCCGCCGGGAAGTGAGCAGTTCTTC. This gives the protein CAWNGPPGSEQFF. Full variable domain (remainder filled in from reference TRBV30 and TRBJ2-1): SQTIHQWPATLVQPVGSPLSLECTVEGTSNPNLYWYRQAAGRGLQLLFYSVGIGQISSEVPQNLSASRPQDRQFILSSKKLLLSDSGFYLCAWNGPPGSEQFFGPGTRLTVL.

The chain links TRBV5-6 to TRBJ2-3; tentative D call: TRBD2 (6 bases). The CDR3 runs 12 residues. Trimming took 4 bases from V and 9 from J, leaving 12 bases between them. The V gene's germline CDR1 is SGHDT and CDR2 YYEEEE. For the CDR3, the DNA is TGTGCCAGCAGCCCGACCGGGAGAACGCAGTATTTT. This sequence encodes CASSPTGRTQYF.

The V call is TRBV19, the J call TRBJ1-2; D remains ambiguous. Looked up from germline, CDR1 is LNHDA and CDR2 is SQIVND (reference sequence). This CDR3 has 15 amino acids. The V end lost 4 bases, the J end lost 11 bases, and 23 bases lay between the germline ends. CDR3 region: CASSTRVRARSQYTF. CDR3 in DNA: TGTGCCAGTAGTACCCGGGTGAGGGCCCGATCACAATACACCTTC. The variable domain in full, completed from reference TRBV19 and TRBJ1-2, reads DGGITQSPKYLFRKEGQNVTLSCEQNLNHDAMYWYRQDPGQGLRLIYYSQIVNDFQKGDIAEGYSVSREKKESFPLTVTSAQKNPTAFYLCASSTRVRARSQYTFGSGTRLTVV.